One sample yielded the 24 T cell receptor beta chains listed below, sequenced in a study of blood T cell repertoires in COVID-19. The table came from immunoSEQ multiplex PCR; TCRdb's copy has only in-frame clones and leaves some out. The table has more than 200,000 clones, about 86% seen once. Sequencing used peripheral blood. Receptors originate from an elderly man with acute or convalescent COVID-19.

The J gene is TRBJ1-4, the V gene TRBV9, with D perhaps matching TRBD1 (6 bases). The CDR3 has 15 amino acids. The V and J ends lost 0 bases and 4 bases respectively, with 10 bases between them. Germline V gene lookup returns CDR1 SGDLS and CDR2 YYNGEE. CDR3 protein: CASSVGAGDNEKLFF. In DNA, the CDR3 is TGTGCCAGCAGCGTAGGGGCAGGGGATAATGAAAAACTGTTTTTT.

The chain couples TRBV27 to TRBJ2-5, with 10 nucleotides matching TRBD2. The CDR3 length is 14 residues. J was trimmed by 5 bases and V by 6 bases; bases with no gene match: 6. Per the germline V gene, CDR1 is MNHEY and CDR2 is SMNVEV (reference sequence). CDR3 coding DNA: TGTGCCAGCAGGCTAGCGGGAGTGGGGGAGACCCAGTACTTC. This encodes CASRLAGVGETQYF.

This clone showed up just a few times. The CDR3 spells CASSQGRSNSNQPQHF. Here the CDR3 DNA reads TGCGCCAGCAGCCAAGGGAGGTCTAATAGCAATCAGCCCCAGCATTTT. The gene calls are TRBV4-1 and TRBJ1-5, with D uncertain. CDR1 and CDR2 (germline): MGHRA, YSYEKL. CDR3 length: 16 amino acids. V was trimmed by 1 base and J by 0 bases, leaving 10 bases between them.

The V and J genes are TRBV4-1 and TRBJ1-2; TRBD1 matches 8 bases. The CDR3 runs 13 residues. V lost 3 bases to trimming and J lost 8 bases; unmatched junction nucleotides: 5. The V gene's germline CDR1 is MGHRA and CDR2 YSYEKL. The CDR3 bases are TGCGCCAGCAGCCAGGCTCGGGACAGGGGCTACACCTTC. It translates to CASSQARDRGYTF.

The genes are TRBV7-8 and TRBJ2-5; D gene ambiguous. CDR3 length: 15 amino acids. Trimming took off 2 bases at V and 2 bases at J, with 12 bases between the two ends. Germline V gene data show CDR1 as SGHVS and CDR2 as FQNEAQ. As DNA, the CDR3 is TGTGCCAGCAGCTTAAAACTCTTGCATCAAGAGACCCAGTACTTC. As protein: CASSLKLLHQETQYF.

The chain employs TRBV5-1 and TRBJ2-1; maybe TRBD2 (5 bases). CDR1 and CDR2 (germline): SGHRS, YFSETQ. The CDR3 spans 18 residues. Trimming pared 0 bases from V and 0 bases from J, leaving 16 bases between. The CDR3 sequence is CASSLAPGGSSSYNEQFF. DNA for the CDR3: TGCGCCAGCAGCTTGGCTCCAGGCGGGTCGAGCTCCTACAATGAGCAGTTCTTC.

The V call is TRBV5-4, the J call TRBJ1-1; D gene uncertain. Looked up from germline, CDR1 is SGHNT and CDR2 is YYREEE (reference sequence). With 3 bases removed from V and 6 bases from J, the gap between germline ends came to 18 bases. This CDR3 has 15 amino acids. CDR3 coding DNA: TGTGCCAGCAGCTCACCGGGAGCTCGGAGGGCTGAAGCTTTCTTT. Residues: CASSSPGARRAEAFF.

The chain couples TRBV19 to TRBJ1-2; TRBD1 matches at 9 bases. The CDR3 totals 16 residues. CDR1 is LNHDA, CDR2 SQIVND, per germline (reference sequence). After removal of 8 bases from V and 6 bases from J, the junction contained 16 bases not matched to a gene. CDR3: CASADRGFSRSDGYTF. In nucleotides, the CDR3 is TGTGCCAGTGCAGACAGGGGGTTTTCCCGATCGGATGGCTACACCTTC. Combining the CDR3 with reference TRBV19 and TRBJ1-2 gives the whole variable domain DGGITQSPKYLFRKEGQNVTLSCEQNLNHDAMYWYRQDPGQGLRLIYYSQIVNDFQKGDIAEGYSVSREKKESFPLTVTSAQKNPTAFYLCASADRGFSRSDGYTFGSGTRLTVV.

The chain couples TRBV3-1 (or the pseudogene TRBV3-2) to TRBJ2-7; 10 bases map to TRBD1. Germline V gene data show CDR1 as LGHDT and CDR2 as YNNKEL (reference sequence). Trimming removed 3 bases from V and 3 bases from J; junction bases left unmatched: 5. The CDR3 is 15 residues long. CDR3 bases: TGTGCCAGCAGCCACGGGACAGGGGCCATCTACGAGCAGTACTTC. Translated: CASSHGTGAIYEQYF.

The chain carries TRBV21-1 and TRBJ1-5. TRBV21-1 is flagged as a pseudogene. This CDR3 has 9 residues. In DNA, the CDR3 is TGTGCCAGCCTCCGGTGCTCGCATTTT. Translated: CASLRCSHF.

The CDR3 reads CASSMLTSGVDTQYF. CDR3 bases: TGTGCCAGTAGTATGCTGACTAGCGGGGTAGATACGCAGTATTTT. The chain joins TRBV19 to TRBJ2-3; 11 bases are a match to TRBD2. The CDR3 has 15 residues. J gave up 5 bases and V 3 bases, and 4 bases lay outside the gene matches. Germline V gene sequence: CDR1 LNHDA, CDR2 SQIVND (reference sequence).

This chain joins TRBV7-8 and TRBJ1-5, with D perhaps matching TRBD1 (5 bases). There are 15 residues in the CDR3. Per germline, CDR1 SGHVS and CDR2 FQNEAQ. V gave up 4 bases and J gave up 4 bases, with 14 bases separating them. CDR3 amino acids: CASSSYRGENQPQHF. The CDR3 nucleotides are TGTGCCAGCAGCTCTTACCGGGGGGAAAATCAGCCCCAGCATTTT.

Note on this clone: One junction end disagrees with the germline gene, perhaps due to a read error. This chain links TRBV7-7 with TRBJ2-1, with 7 positions matching TRBD1. The CDR3 runs 16 residues. CDR1 SSHAT and CDR2 FNYEAQ come from the germline V gene (reference sequence). The chain's CDR3 is CASSLSGQSSYNEQFF. The CDR3 DNA sequence: TGTGCTAGCAGCTTATCGGGACAGAGCTCCTACAATGAGCAGTTCTTC.

The DNA of the CDR3 is TGTGCCAGCAGTTTTGGCTCAGATACGCAGTATTTT. This codes for CASSFGSDTQYF. V and J are TRBV12-3 or TRBV12-4 and TRBJ2-3; no definite D call. The germline V and J ends were trimmed by 3 bases and 4 bases, with 5 bases remaining between them. This CDR3 comprises 12 residues.

The gene calls are TRBV19 and TRBJ1-5, with 8 bases aligning to TRBD1. The CDR3 length is 19 residues. V shed 5 bases and J 0 bases; nucleotides not matched to a gene: 15. The V gene's germline CDR1 is LNHDA and CDR2 SQIVND (reference sequence). The CDR3 spells CASSLGLQTGAYSNQPQHF. DNA of the CDR3: TGTGCCAGTAGTTTAGGACTACAGACAGGGGCGTATAGCAATCAGCCCCAGCATTTT.

The V call is TRBV14, the J call TRBJ2-2; D possibly corresponds to TRBD2 (5 bases). Germline CDR1 SGHDN, CDR2 FVKESK. V shed 4 bases and J shed 6 bases, with 12 bases lying between them. CDR3 length equals 14 residues. Written as DNA, the CDR3 is TGTGCCAGCAGCCGATACAGAGGGCCCGGGGAGCTGTTTTTT. This encodes CASSRYRGPGELFF.

The chain joins TRBV18 to TRBJ1-3, with a tentative D call TRBD1 (5 bases). Germline V lookup: CDR1 KGHSH, CDR2 LQKENI. Deletions cut 5 bases from V and 0 bases from J, with 17 bases between. The CDR3 has 17 amino acids. This CDR3 is CASSSRQRKSSGNTIYF. The CDR3 coding sequence is TGTGCCAGCTCATCTAGACAGCGAAAGAGCTCTGGAAACACCATATATTTT.

The J gene is TRBJ2-2, the V gene TRBV7-6; no definite D call. Germline V gene sequence: CDR1 SGHVS, CDR2 FNYEAQ. Trimming took 0 bases from V and 8 from J, leaving 7 bases between them. The CDR3 sequence is 13 residues long. The CDR3 loop is CASSLAPGGELFF. The CDR3 bases are TGTGCCAGCAGCTTAGCGCCCGGGGGGGAGCTGTTTTTT. The variable domain in full, completed from reference TRBV7-6 and TRBJ2-2, reads GAGVSQSPRYKVTKRGQDVALRCDPISGHVSLYWYRQALGQGPEFLTYFNYEAQQDKSGLPNDRFSAERPEGSISTLTIQRTEQRDSAMYRCASSLAPGGELFFGEGSRLTVL.

The V call is TRBV28, the J call TRBJ2-7, with 7 bases that match TRBD2. Germline lookup yields CDR1 MDHEN and CDR2 SYDVKM. The CDR3 is 14 residues long. V dropped 2 bases and J dropped 3; count of bases not matched to a gene: 4. Here the CDR3 reads CASSLDKRGYEQYF. The DNA of the CDR3 is TGTGCCAGCAGTTTAGATAAGCGGGGCTACGAGCAGTACTTC.

The chain uses TRBV24-1 and TRBJ2-7; maybe TRBD1 (5 bases). The ends were cut back, 3 bases at V and 7 bases at J, with 18 bases in the middle. The CDR3 is 15 amino acids. Germline V lookup: CDR1 KGHDR, CDR2 SFDVKD. DNA for the CDR3: TGTGCCACCAGTGATGCACGAGGCCAGGGTTTTGAGCAGTACTTC. Translated: CATSDARGQGFEQYF.

V usage is TRBV7-2 and J usage is TRBJ1-2, with D uncertain. The CDR3 loop spans 15 amino acids. Germline V gene sequence: CDR1 SGHTA, CDR2 FQGNSA. V was cut by 3 bases and J by 5 bases, with 16 bases left in between. The CDR3 here is CASSFASAGGYGYTF. The CDR3 DNA is TGTGCCAGCAGCTTTGCGTCCGCAGGAGGATATGGCTACACCTTC.

V gene TRBV18 combines with J gene TRBJ2-7, with 15 bases matching TRBD2. Unmatched junction bases numbered 9, after V lost 6 bases and J lost 6 bases. The CDR3 spans 16 residues. The germline gives CDR1 KGHSH, CDR2 LQKENI. DNA for the CDR3: TGTGCCAGCTCCCCTCAAGGACTAGCGGGAGGGGGCGAGCAGTACTTC. Protein sequence: CASSPQGLAGGGEQYF.

The V gene is TRBV6-5, the J gene TRBJ2-1; 10 bases are a match to TRBD2. The CDR3 extends over 13 amino acids. The V segment lost 6 bases and the J segment 9 bases; nucleotides outside the gene matches: 5. Germline lookup yields CDR1 MNHEY and CDR2 SVGAGI. The CDR3 reads CASRGLALGEQFF. CDR3 DNA: TGTGCCAGCAGGGGACTAGCGCTGGGTGAGCAGTTCTTC.

The chain has TRBV5-4 and TRBJ1-1; D not resolved. This CDR3 spans 13 amino acids. Germline lookup yields CDR1 SGHNT and CDR2 YYREEE (reference sequence). V lost 4 bases to trimming and J lost 3 bases, with 10 bases between them. CDR3 sequence (DNA): TGTGCCAGCAGCACAACCCGGGACACTGAAGCTTTCTTT. Its translation is CASSTTRDTEAFF.